This TCR beta chain was documented in a study of blood T cell repertoires in COVID-19. Study context: Collection of acute and convalescent COVID-19 samples took place in the United States, Italy and Spain.

CDR1 is SGDLS, CDR2 YYNGEE, per germline. V shed 0 bases and J shed 4 bases, with 7 bases lying between them. This CDR3 contains 13 residues. In the source study's methods: Researchers report that nucleated cell counts were estimated from reference gene primer amplification. Using immunoSEQ multiplex PCR, the repertoire was profiled, and TCRdb retains in-frame clones only, with some absent. V and J calls and clone size are copied from that table; D and trimming were computed from the DNA. The sample has about 80,000 clones, about 88% seen once. The gene calls are TRBV9 and TRBJ2-5, with D unclear. Sequencing was performed on peripheral blood. The receptor was isolated from a man in his sixties or seventies with active or convalescent COVID-19. The CDR3 spells CASSVVGSETQYF. In nucleotides, the CDR3 is TGTGCCAGCAGCGTAGTCGGGTCAGAGACCCAGTACTTC.